This TCR beta chain was sequenced in a study of somatic mutations in cytotoxic T cells in rheumatoid arthritis. The data were produced by immunoSEQ multiplex PCR, yet TCRdb's version contains in-frame clones alone and is incomplete. The table has some 35,000 clones, more than 80% seen once. This TCR came from a man aged 35-49 years in good health. Sequencing used CD8+ T cells sorted from blood.

The CDR3 DNA sequence: TGTGCCTGGAGTGTACAGGGGACACACGAGCAGTACTTC. Translation: CAWSVQGTHEQYF. The gene calls are TRBV30 and TRBJ2-5; 7 nucleotides align to TRBD1. The J call is in doubt because the DNA end fits TRBJ2-7 better. Germline lookup yields CDR1 GTSNPN and CDR2 SVGIG (reference sequence). The CDR3 consists of 13 residues.